Below are 23 T cell receptor beta chains sequenced from a single sample in a study of early stage breast cancer tumors. Only in-frame clones appear in the TCRdb table, and some are missing; sequencing was by immunoSEQ multiplex PCR. The profile shows some 20,000 clones, over 70% of them singletons. Material for sequencing was blood. These receptors all stem from a person between 65 and 80 years old with breast cancer.

This chain links TRBV9 with TRBJ2-3, with D maybe TRBD1 (5 bases). The CDR3 has 16 amino acids. Germline V gives CDR1 SGDLS, CDR2 YYNGEE. V gave up 0 bases and J gave up 0 bases, with 11 bases separating them. The DNA of the CDR3 is TGTGCCAGCAGCGTAGGGGCGGACATTAGCACAGATACGCAGTATTTT. It is translated as CASSVGADISTDTQYF.

The V call is TRBV18, the J call TRBJ1-5, with TRBD1 identical over 8 bases. Germline loops: CDR1 KGHSH, CDR2 LQKENI. The CDR3 spans 14 residues. The V segment lost 3 bases and the J segment 10 bases; nucleotides outside the gene matches: 8. CDR3 loop: CASSPLTGEGPQHF. Here the CDR3 DNA reads TGTGCCAGCTCACCCCTGACAGGGGAGGGACCCCAGCATTTT.

The V gene is TRBV6-1, the J gene TRBJ1-1; 7 nucleotides align to TRBD1. Germline CDR1 and CDR2: MNHNS and SASEGT. This CDR3 is 14 amino acids long. Trimming removed 1 base from V and 1 base from J; junction bases left unmatched: 0. CDR3 DNA: TGTGCCAGCAGTGAAGGGGACAGGAACACTGAAGCTTTCTTT. Translated, it gives CASSEGDRNTEAFF.

This chain uses TRBV11-1 with TRBJ1-6; D might be TRBD1 (5 bases). CDR1 is SGHAT, CDR2 FQDESV, per germline (reference sequence). V lost 2 bases and J 10 bases, leaving 12 bases between the germline ends. This CDR3 spans 14 amino acids. In nucleotides, the CDR3 is TGTGCCAGCAGCTTACGGGGGAAGGGATCACCCCTCCACTTT. As protein: CASSLRGKGSPLHF.

The chain carries TRBV5-1 and TRBJ2-7; weak D call: TRBD1 (6 bases). This CDR3 contains 13 residues. Germline-derived CDR1 and CDR2 are SGHRS and YFSETQ. Trimming left V 0 bases short and J 4 bases short, with 8 bases between. The chain's CDR3 is CASSLGGPYEQYF. In DNA, the CDR3 is TGCGCCAGCAGCTTGGGGGGGCCTTACGAGCAGTACTTC.

This clone was seen a few times. The CDR3 DNA is TGTGCCAGCAGTAATTTGGCAGGGGCAAGGGAAAAACTGTTTTTT. Protein: CASSNLAGAREKLFF. The genes are TRBV28 and TRBJ1-4, with D possibly TRBD1 on 6 matching bases. Germline V gene sequence: CDR1 MDHEN, CDR2 SYDVKM. V dropped 5 bases and J dropped 8 bases, with 18 bases sitting between them. CDR3 length: 15 residues.

V usage is TRBV5-4 and J usage is TRBJ1-1; the D gene is possibly TRBD1 (6 bases). Germline CDR1 and CDR2: SGHNT and YYREEE (reference sequence). With 8 bases removed from V and 0 bases from J, the gap between germline ends came to 17 bases. The CDR3 extends over 15 amino acids. In nucleotides, the CDR3 is TGTGCCAGGCGACAGGTCCTATGGATGAACACTGAAGCTTTCTTT. Residues: CARRQVLWMNTEAFF.

This chain connects TRBV6-4 to TRBJ2-7; 8 positions agree with TRBD2. V lost 4 bases and J lost 4; bases outside the gene matches: 6. Germline-derived CDR1 and CDR2 are MRHNA and SNTAGT. This CDR3 contains 14 residues. CDR3 sequence: CASSARGGPYEQYF. CDR3 DNA: TGTGCCAGCAGTGCCCGGGGGGGGCCGTACGAGCAGTACTTC.

The genes are TRBV5-1 and TRBJ2-5, with D possibly matching TRBD2 (6 bases). The CDR3 has 15 amino acids. The V end lost 3 bases, the J end lost 3 bases, and 15 bases lay between the germline ends. Germline assignment: CDR1 SGHRS and CDR2 YFSETQ. CDR3: CASSSLGLQEETQYF. The CDR3 DNA reads TGCGCCAGCAGCTCCTTGGGACTTCAAGAAGAGACCCAGTACTTC.

The rearrangement uses TRBV5-1 and TRBJ1-1; 11 nucleotides match TRBD1. CDR1 and CDR2 (germline): SGHRS, YFSETQ. V gave up 3 bases and J gave up 3 bases; unmatched junction bases: 10. This CDR3 spans 17 amino acids. CDR3 in DNA: TGCGCCAGCAGCTCCGTCCCGGGACAGGGGGGGGACACTGAAGCTTTCTTT. Its translation is CASSSVPGQGGDTEAFF.

V gene TRBV18 combines with J gene TRBJ2-7; D ambiguous. CDR3 length: 13 residues. V lost 4 bases and J lost 5, with 12 bases in between. CDR1 is KGHSH, CDR2 LQKENI, per germline. CDR3 loop: CASSQTLRDEQYF. For the CDR3, the DNA is TGTGCCAGCTCACAGACCCTACGGGACGAGCAGTACTTC. Using reference TRBV18 and TRBJ2-7 for the parts outside the CDR3, the full variable domain is NAGVMQNPRHLVRRRGQEARLRCSPMKGHSHVYWYRQLPEEGLKFMVYLQKENIIDESGMPKERFSAEFPKEGPSILRIQQVVRGDSAAYFCASSQTLRDEQYFGPGTRLTVT.

The chain employs TRBV6-6 and TRBJ1-2, with 7 bases matching TRBD1. Germline CDR1 is MNHNY and CDR2 is SVGAGI (reference sequence). The CDR3 is made up of 13 amino acids. The trim removed 11 bases at V and 4 bases at J, leaving 10 bases unmatched. CDR3 DNA: TGTGCCGCCAACCAGGGACAGATCTATGGCTACACCTTC. Its translation is CAANQGQIYGYTF.

The chain carries TRBV4-3 and TRBJ2-2; TRBD2 aligns across 8 bases. Germline loops: CDR1 LGHNA, CDR2 YSLEER. The CDR3 sequence is 20 residues long. Losses at the gene ends were 0 bases for V and 0 bases for J; bases not matched to a gene: 12. For the CDR3, the DNA is TGCGCCAGCAGCCAAGAAAAGCCAGCGGGGGCCACCGCGAACACCGGGGAGCTGTTTTTT. Protein sequence: CASSQEKPAGATANTGELFF.

V usage is TRBV7-9 and J usage is TRBJ2-3; 11 nucleotides match TRBD2. The germline gives CDR1 SEHNR, CDR2 FQNEAQ (reference sequence). The length of the CDR3 is 15 residues. Losses at the gene ends were 4 bases for V and 6 bases for J; bases not matched to a gene: 6. The CDR3 spells CASSSTSGAVDTQYF. CDR3 coding DNA: TGTGCCAGCAGCTCGACTAGCGGGGCTGTTGATACGCAGTATTTT.

The genes are TRBV19 and TRBJ2-1, with 12 bases lining up with TRBD1. Germline CDR1 LNHDA, CDR2 SQIVND (reference sequence). This CDR3 has 15 amino acids. V lost 7 bases, J lost 9 bases, and 10 bases stayed unmatched. Written as DNA, the CDR3 is TGTGCCAGTAACACACCGGGACAGGGGGCGGTTGAGCAGTTCTTC. This translates into CASNTPGQGAVEQFF.

The V and J genes are TRBV2 and TRBJ2-5; D unclear. V lost 4 bases to trimming and J lost 2 bases, with 14 bases between them. Looked up from germline, CDR1 is SNHLY and CDR2 is FYNNEI. The CDR3 is 15 residues long. This CDR3 reads CASSVQESKQETQYF. As DNA, the CDR3 is TGTGCCAGCAGTGTGCAGGAATCGAAACAAGAGACCCAGTACTTC.

This clone has just a few counts. The CDR3 DNA sequence: TGTGCCAGCTGGGGACAGCGACTCGGAAACACCATATATTTT. Its translation: CASWGQRLGNTIYF. The gene calls are TRBV6-1 and TRBJ1-3, with TRBD1 matching over 7 bases. The CDR3 is made up of 14 amino acids. CDR1 MNHNS and CDR2 SASEGT come from the germline V gene. Germline trimming cut 8 bases from V and 4 bases from J; bases unmatched to any gene: 8.

This sequence joins TRBV5-6 and TRBJ2-3, with D possibly being TRBD2 (5 bases). The CDR3 runs 13 residues. Germline-derived CDR1 and CDR2 are SGHDT and YYEEEE. The ends were cut back, 0 bases at V and 5 bases at J, with 7 bases in the middle. CDR3: CASSLGGIDTQYF. CDR3 DNA: TGTGCCAGCAGCTTGGGAGGGATAGATACGCAGTATTTT. The variable domain in full, with the rest retrieved from reference TRBV5-6 and TRBJ2-3, is DAGVTQSPTHLIKTRGQQVTLRCSPKSGHDTVSWYQQALGQGPQFIFQYYEEEERQRGNFPDRFSGHQFPNYSSELNVNALLLGDSALYLCASSLGGIDTQYFGPGTRLTVL.

The chain links TRBV6-1 to TRBJ2-7, with 7 nucleotides matching TRBD1. Trimming at V came to 5 bases and at J to 2 bases, leaving 9 bases not matched to a gene. Germline values: CDR1 MNHNS, CDR2 SASEGT. The CDR3 has 15 residues. The CDR3 reads CASSLTGQATYEQYF. The CDR3 DNA reads as TGTGCCAGCAGTTTAACTGGACAGGCGACCTACGAGCAGTACTTC.

The V and J genes are TRBV27 and TRBJ2-3, with 12 nucleotides matching TRBD2. The CDR3 runs to 16 residues. Germline V gene sequence: CDR1 MNHEY, CDR2 SMNVEV (reference sequence). The J segment lost 3 bases and the V segment lost 5 bases, leaving 6 bases of the junction unmatched. The CDR3 DNA is TGTGCCAGCAGTCCCCTGACTAGCGGGGGTACAGATACGCAGTATTTT. Its translation is CASSPLTSGGTDTQYF.

The chain has TRBV2 and TRBJ1-2; D is possibly TRBD1 (6 bases). CDR3 size: 17 residues. V lost 1 base, J lost 0 bases, and 15 bases lay in between. Germline-derived CDR1 and CDR2 are SNHLY and FYNNEI. CDR3 region: CASSEGRGSFPNYGYTF. CDR3 bases: TGTGCCAGCAGTGAAGGAAGGGGGAGCTTTCCTAACTATGGCTACACCTTC.

This chain joins TRBV6-1 and TRBJ1-1; possible D gene TRBD1, 5 bases. V lost 8 bases and J 3 bases, leaving 16 bases between the germline ends. The CDR3 sequence is 14 residues long. Germline V CDR1 and CDR2: MNHNS, SASEGT. The DNA of the CDR3 is TGTGCCAGCTCCAATAGTCGGGGGTACACTGAAGCTTTCTTT. It translates to CASSNSRGYTEAFF.

J is TRBJ2-7 and V is TRBV5-6, with TRBD2 identical over 7 bases. The germline CDR1 and CDR2 sequences are SGHDT and YYEEEE. The CDR3 is 13 amino acids. After removal of 0 bases from V and 6 bases from J, the junction contained 3 bases not matched to a gene. CDR3 in DNA: TGTGCCAGCAGCTTGGTTTCGGGGGGCGAGCAGTACTTC. Amino acids: CASSLVSGGEQYF.